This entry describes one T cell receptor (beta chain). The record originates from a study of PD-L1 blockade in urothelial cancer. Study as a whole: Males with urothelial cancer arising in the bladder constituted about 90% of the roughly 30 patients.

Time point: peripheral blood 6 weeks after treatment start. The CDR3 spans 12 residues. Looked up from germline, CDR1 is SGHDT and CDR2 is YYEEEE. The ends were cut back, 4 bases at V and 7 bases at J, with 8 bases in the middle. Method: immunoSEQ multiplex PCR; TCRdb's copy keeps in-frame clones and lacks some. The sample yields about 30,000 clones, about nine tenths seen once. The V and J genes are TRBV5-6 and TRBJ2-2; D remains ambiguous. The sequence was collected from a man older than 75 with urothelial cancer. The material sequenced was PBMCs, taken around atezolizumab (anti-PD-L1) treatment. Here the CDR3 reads CASSPGGGELFF. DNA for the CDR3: TGTGCCAGCAGCCCAGGTGGCGGGGAGCTGTTTTTT.